The 25 T cell receptor beta chains given below trace back to one sample, sequenced in a study of T-cell reconstitution after alpha-beta-depleted transplantation in children. Researchers prepared the TCRbeta library using unique molecular identifiers, the study reports. TCRdb reanalysed the PCR reads using MiXCR and keeps one entry per CDR3 protein. The table records a few hundred thousand distinct CDR3 sequences, about a quarter of them present only once. Sample: PBMCs, taken before TCRalphabeta/CD19-depleted stem cell transplant. Source of these receptors: a boy younger than two with Wiskott-Aldrich syndrome, due to receive a stem cell transplant.

The chain has TRBV3-1 and TRBJ2-3; either TRBD1 or TRBD2 may fit D (5 bases each). The germline V gene encodes CDR1 LGHDT and CDR2 YNNKEL (reference sequence). The CDR3 is 11 residues long. Trimming cost V 5 bases and J 12 bases, with 12 bases left between them. The CDR3 loop is CASSSPGPQYF. In DNA form, the CDR3 reads TGTGCCAGCAGCTCCCCGGGACCCCAGTATTTT.

The chain recombines TRBV5-1 with TRBJ1-5; no clear D gene. Germline V gene lookup returns CDR1 SGHRS and CDR2 YFSETQ. Trimming took off 0 bases at V and 8 bases at J, with 6 bases between the two ends. This CDR3 spans 12 amino acids. The DNA for the CDR3 is TGCGCCAGCAGCTTGGTAAGGGAGCCCCAGCATTTT. Its protein product is CASSLVREPQHF.

The genes are TRBV7-9 and TRBJ1-2; D remains unclear. The CDR3 length is 14 residues. Germline V gene data show CDR1 as SEHNR and CDR2 as FQNEAQ (reference sequence). Trimming pared 2 bases from V and 3 bases from J, leaving 10 bases between. CDR3 sequence: CASSLPTGDYGYTF. The CDR3 DNA reads TGTGCCAGCAGCTTACCGACGGGAGACTATGGCTACACCTTC.

This clonotype was counted between two and nine times. The V call is TRBV7-6, the J call TRBJ1-3; D is perhaps TRBD1 (6 bases). V gave up 8 bases and J gave up 0 bases, with 14 bases separating them. The germline V gene has CDR1 SGHVS and CDR2 FNYEAQ. This CDR3 region has 15 residues. This chain's CDR3 is CASGNRDLSGNTIYF. The CDR3 bases are TGTGCCAGCGGAAACAGGGACCTCTCTGGAAACACCATATATTTT.

This clonotype turned up a few times. The chain has TRBV9 and TRBJ2-7, with 7 bases matching TRBD2. The CDR3 is 13 amino acids. J gave up 9 bases and V 4 bases, and 10 bases lay outside the gene matches. Germline V gene sequence: CDR1 SGDLS, CDR2 YYNGEE. The CDR3, as DNA: TGTGCCAGCAGCATGGAGACTAGCCGCCTGCAGTACTTC. Protein product: CASSMETSRLQYF. The full variable domain, rest sourced from reference TRBV9 and TRBJ2-7, is DSGVTQTPKHLITATGQRVTLRCSPRSGDLSVYWYQQSLDQGLQFLIQYYNGEERAKGNILERFSAQQFPDLHSELNLSSLELGDSALYFCASSMETSRLQYFGPGTRLTVT.

This chain uses TRBV24-1 with TRBJ2-1; 7 positions agree with TRBD2. The germline CDR1 and CDR2 sequences are KGHDR and SFDVKD. The CDR3 has 14 residues. The trim removed 3 bases at V and 7 bases at J, leaving 5 bases unmatched. Here the CDR3 DNA reads TGTGCCACCAGTGATCCGGGGGGTGGGAATGAGCAGTTCTTC. This sequence encodes CATSDPGGGNEQFF.

This clonotype came up once. This chain connects TRBV2 to TRBJ1-3; TRBD1 might be the D (5 bases). The CDR3 extends over 13 amino acids. V gave up 2 bases and J gave up 3 bases, with 5 bases separating them. In germline, CDR1 is SNHLY, CDR2 FYNNEI. The CDR3, as DNA: TGTGCCAGCAGTGAACAGGGTGGAAACACCATATATTTT. As protein: CASSEQGGNTIYF.

This clonotype occurred a few times. This rearrangement joins TRBV24-1 to TRBJ2-1; D is unresolved. Looked up from germline, CDR1 is KGHDR and CDR2 is SFDVKD. The CDR3 covers 14 residues. The V gene lost 5 bases and the J gene lost 0 bases, with 7 bases spanning the gap. The CDR3 coding sequence is TGTGCCACCAGTGTCGGCAGCTCCTACAATGAGCAGTTCTTC. Amino acid sequence: CATSVGSSYNEQFF.

The genes are TRBV4-3 and TRBJ1-3; D is ambiguous. Per germline, CDR1 LGHNA and CDR2 YSLEER. This CDR3 is built from 14 residues. Trimming took off 4 bases at V and 4 bases at J, with 11 bases between the two ends. The CDR3 loop is CASSRHSGGNTIYF. CDR3 nucleotide sequence: TGCGCCAGCAGCCGGCACAGTGGCGGAAACACCATATATTTT.

The rearrangement links TRBV9 to TRBJ1-6; TRBD1 is a possible D gene (6 bases). The V end was cut by 0 bases, the J end by 13 bases, with 14 bases between. The CDR3 consists of 14 residues. Germline CDR1 is SGDLS and CDR2 is YYNGEE. CDR3 in amino acids: CASSVVGGAGPLHF. CDR3 nucleotide sequence: TGTGCCAGCAGCGTAGTCGGGGGCGCGGGTCCCCTCCACTTT. Based on the CDR3 plus reference TRBV9 and TRBJ1-6, the full variable domain is DSGVTQTPKHLITATGQRVTLRCSPRSGDLSVYWYQQSLDQGLQFLIQYYNGEERAKGNILERFSAQQFPDLHSELNLSSLELGDSALYFCASSVVGGAGPLHFGNGTRLTVT.

The V gene is TRBV9, the J gene TRBJ2-2, with a possible D match to TRBD1 (7 bases). V was cut by 2 bases and J by 3 bases, with 17 bases left in between. Germline V gives CDR1 SGDLS, CDR2 YYNGEE. The CDR3 loop spans 17 amino acids. CDR3 sequence (DNA): TGTGCCAGCAGCGTCGAGGGCAGGGGGACTTACACCGGGGAGCTGTTTTTT. It is translated as CASSVEGRGTYTGELFF.

The chain recombines TRBV27 with TRBJ2-3; D is unclear. Per germline, CDR1 MNHEY and CDR2 SMNVEV (reference sequence). The CDR3 is 16 residues long. V gave up 0 bases and J gave up 0 bases, with 10 bases separating them. The CDR3 bases are TGTGCCAGCAGTTTATCGATAGGCGCTAGCACAGATACGCAGTATTTT. Protein: CASSLSIGASTDTQYF.

CDR3 region: CASTRQFSDRPSGANVLTF. CDR3 DNA sequence: TGCGCCAGCACCCGACAGTTCTCAGATAGACCCTCTGGGGCCAACGTCCTGACTTTC. The V and J genes are TRBV5-1 and TRBJ2-6; weak D call: TRBD1 (5 bases). Trimming removed 6 bases from V and 0 bases from J, with 22 bases in between. The CDR3 runs 19 residues. Germline lookup yields CDR1 SGHRS and CDR2 YFSETQ.

This rearrangement joins TRBV12-3 or TRBV12-4 to TRBJ2-2, with D uncertain. The V gene lost 1 base and the J gene lost 5 bases, with 5 bases spanning the gap. The CDR3 loop spans 13 amino acids. CDR3 DNA sequence: TGTGCCAGCAGTTTAGTACTTACCGGGGAGCTGTTTTTT. It yields the protein CASSLVLTGELFF.

The chain has TRBV13 and TRBJ2-7; 8 bases are shared with TRBD2. Unmatched junction bases numbered 13, after V lost 8 bases and J lost 7 bases. The CDR3 contains 14 residues. Looked up from germline, CDR1 is PRHDT and CDR2 is FYEKMQ (reference sequence). CDR3 sequence reads: CASQQPEREREQYF. The CDR3 DNA sequence: TGTGCCAGCCAGCAACCCGAGCGGGAGAGGGAGCAGTACTTC.

This clonotype came up a few times. The rearrangement uses TRBV27 and TRBJ2-3, with TRBD2 matching over 12 bases. The germline CDR1 and CDR2 sequences are MNHEY and SMNVEV (reference sequence). CDR3 length: 16 residues. V was clipped by 4 bases and J by 5 bases; unmatched bases: 7. The CDR3 DNA is TGTGCCAGCAGTTCTCGACTAGCGGGAGCGGGAGATACGCAGTATTTT. Its translation: CASSSRLAGAGDTQYF.

This clonotype has more than one count but fewer than ten. The chain combines TRBV2 with TRBJ1-1; D is ambiguous. This CDR3 has 14 residues. Germline V gene data show CDR1 as SNHLY and CDR2 as FYNNEI. Trimming removed 7 bases from V and 0 bases from J, with 12 bases in between. CDR3 sequence reads: CASNRETVNTEAFF. The CDR3 coding sequence is TGTGCCAGCAATCGCGAGACGGTGAACACTGAAGCTTTCTTT.

This clonotype has a handful of counts. The chain couples TRBV10-3 to TRBJ1-5; D uncertain. V shed 6 bases and J shed 2 bases, with 8 bases lying between them. The CDR3 consists of 13 residues. Germline CDR1 reads ENHRY; CDR2 reads SYGVKD. In nucleotides, the CDR3 is TGTGCCATCAGGGGATCGGGCAATCAGCCCCAGCATTTT. This gives the protein CAIRGSGNQPQHF.

This clonotype was detected only a few times. This chain links TRBV4-1 with TRBJ2-7, with D possibly TRBD2 on 6 matching bases. This CDR3 region has 14 residues. The V end was cut by 3 bases, the J end by 2 bases, with 11 bases between. In germline, CDR1 is MGHRA, CDR2 YSYEKL. CDR3 nucleotides: TGCGCCAGCAGCCATCACGGGGGACCCTACGAGCAGTACTTC. Its protein product is CASSHHGGPYEQYF.

This clonotype was observed once. The CDR3 loop is CASSQDKLAVYTKNEQFF. For the CDR3, the DNA is TGTGCCAGCAGCCAAGATAAACTAGCGGTGTACACAAAGAATGAGCAGTTCTTC. The rearrangement uses TRBV4-2 and TRBJ2-1, with 8 nucleotides matching TRBD2. Germline lookup yields CDR1 LGHNA and CDR2 YNFKEQ. The CDR3 is 18 amino acids. J gave up 7 bases and V 0 bases, and 14 bases lay outside the gene matches.

The V call is TRBV5-1, the J call TRBJ2-7; perhaps TRBD2 as D (6 bases). With 0 bases removed from V and 4 bases from J, the gap between germline ends came to 17 bases. Germline CDR1 and CDR2: SGHRS and YFSETQ. CDR3 size: 16 residues. CDR3 nucleotides: TGCGCCAGCAGCTTGGGGATTAGTAGCGGAGTGTACGAGCAGTACTTC. The encoded protein is CASSLGISSGVYEQYF.

V and J are TRBV28 and TRBJ2-3, with D hard to call. The CDR3 is 13 amino acids. With 5 bases removed from V and 5 bases from J, the gap between germline ends came to 11 bases. Germline V gene lookup returns CDR1 MDHEN and CDR2 SYDVKM. This CDR3 is CASSPLRKDTQYF. CDR3 nucleotide sequence: TGTGCCAGCAGTCCTCTCAGGAAAGATACGCAGTATTTT. Full variable domain (remainder filled in from reference TRBV28 and TRBJ2-3): DVKVTQSSRYLVKRTGEKVFLECVQDMDHENMFWYRQDPGLGLRLIYFSYDVKMKEKGDIPEGYSVSREKKERFSLILESASTNQTSMYLCASSPLRKDTQYFGPGTRLTVL.

The rearrangement joins TRBV28 to TRBJ2-3, with 12 bases aligning to TRBD2. The germline CDR1 and CDR2 sequences are MDHEN and SYDVKM. The CDR3 runs 16 residues. J gave up 3 bases and V 6 bases, and 7 bases lay outside the gene matches. CDR3 sequence: CASRKRLAGETDTQYF. The CDR3 DNA follows: TGTGCCAGCAGGAAGCGACTAGCGGGAGAGACAGATACGCAGTATTTT.

The chain has TRBV5-1 and TRBJ2-1; either TRBD1 or TRBD2 may fit D (7 bases each). Germline CDR1 and CDR2: SGHRS and YFSETQ. Deletions cut 0 bases from V and 6 bases from J, with 16 bases between. This CDR3 spans 16 amino acids. As DNA, the CDR3 is TGCGCCAGCAGCTTGGCCCGACAGGGCGGGGGCAATGAGCAGTTCTTC. Its protein product is CASSLARQGGGNEQFF.

V gene TRBV20-1 combines with J gene TRBJ2-5, with 12 bases lining up with TRBD2. The CDR3 has 16 residues. Germline V gene data show CDR1 as DFQATT and CDR2 as SNEGSKA (reference sequence). After removal of 3 bases from V and 6 bases from J, the junction contained 11 bases not matched to a gene. DNA for the CDR3: TGCAGTGCTAGTGCCCTAGCGGGAGGGTTCGGTAAGACCCAGTACTTC. It is translated as CSASALAGGFGKTQYF.